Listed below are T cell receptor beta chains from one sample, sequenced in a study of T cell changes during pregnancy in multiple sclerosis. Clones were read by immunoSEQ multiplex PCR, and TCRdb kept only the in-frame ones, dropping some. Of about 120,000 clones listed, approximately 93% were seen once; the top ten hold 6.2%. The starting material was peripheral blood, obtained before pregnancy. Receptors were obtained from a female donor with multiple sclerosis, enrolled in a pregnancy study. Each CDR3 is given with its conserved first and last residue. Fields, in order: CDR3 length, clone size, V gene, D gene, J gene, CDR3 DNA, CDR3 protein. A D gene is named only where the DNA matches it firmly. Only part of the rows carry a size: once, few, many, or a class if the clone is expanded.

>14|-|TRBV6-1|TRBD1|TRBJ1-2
TGTGCCAGCAGTGAAGGGGGACAGGGGTTAGGCTACACCTTC
CASSEGGQGLGYTF
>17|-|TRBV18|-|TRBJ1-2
TGTGCCAGCTCACCACGATCCCTACAGGACCCATTCTATGGCTACACCTTC
CASSPRSLQDPFYGYTF
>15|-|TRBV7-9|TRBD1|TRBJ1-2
TGTGCCAGCAGCTCGGGGACAGGGGGGCTCTATGGCTACACCTTC
CASSSGTGGLYGYTF
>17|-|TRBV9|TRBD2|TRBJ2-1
TGTGCCAGCAGCGTTGCACCGACTAGCGGGAGCAAAAATGAGCAGTTCTTC
CASSVAPTSGSKNEQFF
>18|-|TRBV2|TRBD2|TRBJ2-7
TGTGCCAGCAGTGGAGGAACTAGCGGGGGCCTATGGAACTACGAGCAGTACTTC
CASSGGTSGGLWNYEQYF
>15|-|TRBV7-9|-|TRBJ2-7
TGTGCCAGCAGCCCCCGAGGAGACCTACCCTACGAGCAGTACTTC
CASSPRGDLPYEQYF
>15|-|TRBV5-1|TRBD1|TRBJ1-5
TGCGCCAGCAGCTTGGGGACAGGGTCAGGGCAGCCCCAGCATTTT
CASSLGTGSGQPQHF
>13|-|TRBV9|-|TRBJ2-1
TGTGCCAGCAGCGTCGGGGTCCTCAATGAGCAGTTCTTC
CASSVGVLNEQFF
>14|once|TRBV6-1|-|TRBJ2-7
TGTGCCAGCGGGAGTCCACTGGGCCAATACGAGCAGTACTTC
CASGSPLGQYEQYF
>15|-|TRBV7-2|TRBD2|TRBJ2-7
TGTGCCAGCAGCTTAAGCGGGAGCCCAGACTACGAGCAGTACTTC
CASSLSGSPDYEQYF
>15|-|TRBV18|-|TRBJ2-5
TGTGCCAGCTCACCAGGCCTCGGGTTTGAAGAGACCCAGTACTTC
CASSPGLGFEETQYF
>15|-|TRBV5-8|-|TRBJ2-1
TGTGCCAGCAGCGGCCGCGGGACTCCGAGGAATGAGCAGTTCTTC
CASSGRGTPRNEQFF
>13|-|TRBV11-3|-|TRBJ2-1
TGTGCCAGCAGCTTAAATAGGGGGAATGAGCAGTTCTTC
CASSLNRGNEQFF
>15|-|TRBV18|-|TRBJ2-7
TGTGCCAGCTCACCTAATGAGGCCCGCTCCTACGAGCAGTACTTC
CASSPNEARSYEQYF
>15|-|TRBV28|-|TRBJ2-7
TGTGCCAGCAGGGTGACAGCGACTCATACCTACGAGCAGTACTTC
CASRVTATHTYEQYF
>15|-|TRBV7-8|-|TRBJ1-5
TGTGCCAGCAGCTCCAAGGAGGAGCTCAAAGGGCCCCAGCATTTT
CASSSKEELKGPQHF
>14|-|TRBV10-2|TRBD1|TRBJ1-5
TGCGCCAGCAGGGACAGGACTAGCAATCAGCCCCAGCATTTT
CASRDRTSNQPQHF
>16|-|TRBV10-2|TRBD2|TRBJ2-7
TGCGCCAGCAGTGAGTCAGGGACCGGGAGGGGGTACGAGCAGTACTTC
CASSESGTGRGYEQYF
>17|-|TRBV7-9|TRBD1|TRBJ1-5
TGTGCCAGCAGCTTAGCGTTCGACAGGGCGGAATCTCAGCCCCAGCATTTT
CASSLAFDRAESQPQHF
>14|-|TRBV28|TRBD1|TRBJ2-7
TGTGCCAGCCACCGACGGACAGGGACCCACGAGCAGTACTTC
CASHRRTGTHEQYF
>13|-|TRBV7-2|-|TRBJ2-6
TGTGCCAGCACACTATCTGGGGCCAACGTCCTGACTTTC
CASTLSGANVLTF
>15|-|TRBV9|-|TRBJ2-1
TGTGCCAGCAGCTCACGGGCCTCGGGGGTGGATGAGCAGTTCTTC
CASSSRASGVDEQFF
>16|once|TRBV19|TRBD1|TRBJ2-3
TGTGCCACTTCCAACAGGGGTTGGGATAGCACAGATACGCAGTATTTT
CATSNRGWDSTDTQYF
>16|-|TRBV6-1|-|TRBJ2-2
TGTGCCAGCAGTGAACCCCCCAGGGGACCCCCCGGGGAGCTGTTTTTT
CASSEPPRGPPGELFF
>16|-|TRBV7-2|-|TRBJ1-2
TGTGCCAGCAGTTCAACCCCAGGGGTCATTAACTATGGCTACACCTTC
CASSSTPGVINYGYTF
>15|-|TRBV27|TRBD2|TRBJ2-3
TGTGCCAGCAGTTTAGGCGGGAGGGCGCGAGATACGCAGTATTTT
CASSLGGRARDTQYF
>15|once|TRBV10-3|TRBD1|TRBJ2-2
TGTGCCATCAGAAAGACAGGGGATAACACCGGGGAGCTGTTTTTT
CAIRKTGDNTGELFF